The rows below give T cell receptor beta chains drawn from one sample of a study of blood T cells in healthy people across ages. MiXCR was run by TCRdb on the 5' RACE reads, yielding one entry per CDR3 protein. The data contain fewer than 2 million distinct CDR3 sequences, 30% to 40% of them seen just once; the ten biggest clones take up more than 20%. The sample comprised blood. Source of these receptors: a human donor in good health. Each CDR3 is given with its conserved first and last residue. Fields, in order: V gene, J gene, clone size, D gene, CDR3 protein, CDR3 DNA. A D gene is named only where the DNA matches it firmly. Where a row states a size, it is once, few, many or the class of an expanded clone; other rows omit it.

>TRBV20-1|TRBJ1-6|-|-
CSARHPQNSPLHF
TGCAGTGCTAGGCACCCGCAGAATTCACCCCTCCACTTT
>TRBV4-2|TRBJ2-2|once|-
CASSRFLRGTANTGELFF
TGTGCCAGCAGCCGATTCCTTCGCGGGACAGCGAACACCGGGGAGCTGTTTTTT
>TRBV6-2/TRBV6-3|TRBJ1-1|few|-
CASTLDSEAFF
TGTGCCAGCACCTTGGACAGCGAAGCTTTCTTT
>TRBV4-1|TRBJ2-7|-|-
CASSQERTVHEQYF
TGCGCCAGCAGCCAAGAGAGAACAGTACACGAGCAGTACTTC
>TRBV7-9|TRBJ1-2|-|-
CASSLAHLTGNYGYTF
TGTGCCAGCAGCTTAGCCCACCTGACAGGAAACTATGGCTACACCTTC
>TRBV6-2/TRBV6-3|TRBJ2-1|few|TRBD1
CASSYQGANEQFF
TGTGCCAGCAGTTACCAGGGGGCAAATGAGCAGTTCTTC
>TRBV4-1|TRBJ1-2|-|-
CASSPGGEANYGYTF
TGCGCCAGCAGCCCCGGGGGGGAAGCTAACTATGGCTACACCTTC
>TRBV20-1|TRBJ2-1|once|-
CSARDRGRTYNEQFF
TGCAGTGCTAGAGATCGGGGGAGGACCTACAATGAGCAGTTCTTC
>TRBV20-1|TRBJ1-6|few|-
CSARVKNTPNSPLHF
TGCAGTGCTAGAGTCAAGAATACCCCTAATTCACCCCTCCACTTT
>TRBV6-2/TRBV6-3|TRBJ1-4|-|-
CASSYQTPRNEKLFF
TGTGCCAGCAGTTACCAGACTCCCCGAAATGAAAAACTGTTTTTT
>TRBV9|TRBJ2-1|few|TRBD2
CASSVTSGINEQFF
TGTGCCAGCAGCGTTACTAGCGGGATAAATGAGCAGTTCTTC
>TRBV6-2/TRBV6-3|TRBJ2-7|-|-
CASSRRPGSPIIDTYEQYF
TGTGCCAGCAGCCGAAGGCCGGGATCGCCTATTATCGACACCTACGAGCAGTACTTC
>TRBV14|TRBJ1-2|few|-
CASSQGVGSGYTF
TGTGCCAGCAGCCAGGGGGTAGGCTCTGGCTACACCTTC
>TRBV12-3/TRBV12-4|TRBJ2-3|-|-
CASSSPWPADTQYF
TGTGCCAGCAGTTCCCCTTGGCCGGCAGATACGCAGTATTTT
>TRBV30|TRBJ2-7|few|-
CAWSRMTGEPYEQYF
TGTGCCTGGAGTCGTATGACAGGAGAACCCTACGAGCAGTACTTC
>TRBV7-6|TRBJ2-5|-|TRBD2
CASSSRDYILETQYF
TGTGCCAGCAGCTCCCGGGACTACATCCTCGAGACCCAGTACTTC
>TRBV4-3|TRBJ2-4|-|TRBD2
CASSQEFFLLAGAQNIQYF
TGCGCCAGCAGCCAAGAATTTTTTTTGCTAGCGGGGGCCCAAAACATTCAGTACTTC
>TRBV7-9|TRBJ1-1|-|-
CASSPIGGRTEAFF
TGTGCCAGCAGCCCAATCGGTGGAAGGACTGAAGCTTTCTTT
>TRBV7-8|TRBJ1-3|few|-
CASSLMLHSGNTIYF
TGTGCCAGCAGCTTAATGTTACACTCTGGAAACACCATATATTTT
>TRBV12-3/TRBV12-4|TRBJ2-7|-|-
CASSLGFGSYYEQYF
TGTGCCAGCAGTTTAGGCTTCGGCAGCTACTACGAGCAGTACTTC
>TRBV4-3|TRBJ2-7|few|-
CASSQRSGEQYF
TGCGCCAGCAGCCAACGGTCGGGCGAGCAGTACTTC
>TRBV4-3|TRBJ1-2|few|-
CASSPLSFTGYGYTF
TGCGCCAGCAGCCCCCTATCGTTCACAGGGTATGGCTACACCTTC
>TRBV28|TRBJ1-2|-|-
CASSPHSGYYGYTF
TGTGCCAGCAGTCCCCATAGCGGGTACTATGGCTACACCTTC
>TRBV7-9|TRBJ1-1|many|-
CATNRVSMNTEAFF
TGTGCCACCAACAGGGTATCGATGAACACTGAAGCTTTCTTT
>TRBV9|TRBJ2-6|-|-
CASSVDPSGANVLTF
TGTGCCAGCAGCGTAGACCCCTCTGGGGCCAACGTCCTGACTTTC
>TRBV6-5|TRBJ1-4|-|TRBD1
CASSRNRGAVEKLFF
TGTGCCAGCAGTCGAAACAGGGGAGCGGTTGAAAAACTGTTTTTT
>TRBV29-1|TRBJ2-7|few|TRBD1
CSVSRLGTGIDEQYF
TGCAGCGTTTCTCGATTAGGGACAGGGATCGACGAGCAGTACTTC
>TRBV5-6|TRBJ2-5|-|TRBD1
CASSSGTGRDQYF
TGTGCCAGCAGCTCCGGGACAGGGAGGGACCAGTACTTC
>TRBV5-1|TRBJ2-1|-|-
CASSLGTFYNEQFF
TGCGCCAGCAGCTTGGGGACCTTTTACAATGAGCAGTTCTTC
>TRBV20-1|TRBJ2-5|-|TRBD2
CSASRGTSAEETQYF
TGCAGTGCTAGTCGCGGGACTAGCGCCGAAGAGACCCAGTACTTC
>TRBV28|TRBJ2-7|few|-
CASSTGDPSYEQYF
TGTGCCAGCAGTACCGGGGACCCCTCCTACGAGCAGTACTTC
>TRBV6-1|TRBJ2-3|-|-
CASGFWGRADTQYF
TGTGCCAGCGGCTTTTGGGGCAGGGCAGATACGCAGTATTTT
>TRBV19|TRBJ1-1|-|-
CASSILTEAFF
TGTGCCAGTAGTATTCTCACTGAAGCTTTCTTT
>TRBV2|TRBJ1-1|-|-
CASTSYPFTEAFF
TGTGCCAGCACCAGTTACCCTTTCACTGAAGCTTTCTTT
>TRBV10-3|TRBJ2-1|few|TRBD1
CATTGQGYEQFF
TGTGCCACCACCGGACAGGGCTATGAGCAGTTCTTC
>TRBV6-5|TRBJ2-7|few|TRBD1
CASSPPGQGNEQYF
TGTGCCAGCAGTCCGCCGGGACAGGGTAACGAGCAGTACTTC
>TRBV5-1|TRBJ2-5|few|-
CASSPTGIRETQYF
TGCGCCAGCAGTCCTACAGGGATAAGAGAGACCCAGTACTTC
>TRBV5-6|TRBJ2-3|-|TRBD2
CASSWELEGLSTDTQYF
TGTGCCAGCAGCTGGGAATTGGAGGGACTAAGCACAGATACGCAGTATTTT
>TRBV6-5|TRBJ2-3|few|TRBD1
CASSYWDRDTQYF
TGTGCCAGCAGTTACTGGGACAGAGATACGCAGTATTTT
>TRBV12-3/TRBV12-4|TRBJ2-3|-|-
CASSFWLETVTDTQYF
TGTGCCAGCAGTTTCTGGTTAGAGACAGTCACAGATACGCAGTATTTT
>TRBV4-3|TRBJ2-4|few|-
CASSQDPQRLQYF
TGCGCCAGCAGCCAAGACCCCCAGCGCCTTCAGTACTTC
>TRBV20-1|TRBJ1-6|few|-
CSARRISYNSPLHF
TGCAGTGCTAGGAGGATCTCCTATAATTCACCCCTCCACTTT
>TRBV9|TRBJ2-3|-|TRBD2
CASSTTSGRGADTQYF
TGTGCCAGCAGCACGACTAGCGGGAGGGGCGCAGATACGCAGTATTTT
>TRBV15|TRBJ2-7|few|TRBD2
CATSRSGLGSEQYF
TGTGCCACCAGCAGATCTGGACTAGGATCCGAGCAGTACTTC
>TRBV21-1|TRBJ2-7|few|-
CASSRQTSYEQYF
TGTGCCAGCAGCAGACAGACGAGCTACGAGCAGTACTTC
>TRBV4-2|TRBJ1-2|-|-
CASSHPLDSFYGYTF
TGTGCCAGCAGCCACCCCCTTGACAGCTTCTATGGCTACACCTTC
>TRBV6-5|TRBJ1-2|-|-
CASRRIVDYGYTF
TGTGCCAGCAGAAGGATCGTAGACTATGGCTACACCTTC
>TRBV5-1|TRBJ2-1|-|TRBD2
CASLPVGAGGAAYNEQFF
TGCGCCAGCCTTCCTGTTGGGGCGGGGGGGGCCGCCTACAATGAGCAGTTCTTC
>TRBV7-9|TRBJ1-4|few|TRBD1
CASSMGQIYNEKLFF
TGTGCCAGCAGCATGGGACAGATCTATAATGAAAAACTGTTTTTT
>TRBV4-1|TRBJ1-1|-|TRBD1
CASSQGQGISEAFF
TGCGCCAGCAGCCAAGGACAGGGGATCTCAGAAGCTTTCTTT